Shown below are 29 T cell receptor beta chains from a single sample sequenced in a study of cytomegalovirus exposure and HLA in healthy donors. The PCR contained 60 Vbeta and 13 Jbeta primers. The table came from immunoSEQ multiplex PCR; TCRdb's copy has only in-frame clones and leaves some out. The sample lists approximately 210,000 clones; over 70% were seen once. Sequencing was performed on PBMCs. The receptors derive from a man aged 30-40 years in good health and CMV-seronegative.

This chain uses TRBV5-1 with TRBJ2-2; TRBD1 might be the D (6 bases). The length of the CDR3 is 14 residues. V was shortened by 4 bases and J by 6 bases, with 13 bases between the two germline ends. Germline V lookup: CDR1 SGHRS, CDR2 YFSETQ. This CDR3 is CASSQDRSPGELFF. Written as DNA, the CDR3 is TGCGCCAGCAGCCAAGACAGGTCCCCCGGGGAGCTGTTTTTT.

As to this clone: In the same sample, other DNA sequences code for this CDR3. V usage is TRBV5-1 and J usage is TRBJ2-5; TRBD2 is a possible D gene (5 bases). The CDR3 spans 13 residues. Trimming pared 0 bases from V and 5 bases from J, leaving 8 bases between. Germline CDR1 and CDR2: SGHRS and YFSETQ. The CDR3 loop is CASSLGGRETQYF. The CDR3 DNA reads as TGCGCCAGCAGCTTGGGAGGGCGGGAGACCCAGTACTTC.

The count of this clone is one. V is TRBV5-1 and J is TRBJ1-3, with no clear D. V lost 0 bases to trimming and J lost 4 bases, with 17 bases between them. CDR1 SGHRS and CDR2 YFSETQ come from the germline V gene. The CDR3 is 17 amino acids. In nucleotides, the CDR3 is TGCGCCAGCAGCTTGGGTCCCCAAAGACTGACCGGAAACACCATATATTTT. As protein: CASSLGPQRLTGNTIYF.

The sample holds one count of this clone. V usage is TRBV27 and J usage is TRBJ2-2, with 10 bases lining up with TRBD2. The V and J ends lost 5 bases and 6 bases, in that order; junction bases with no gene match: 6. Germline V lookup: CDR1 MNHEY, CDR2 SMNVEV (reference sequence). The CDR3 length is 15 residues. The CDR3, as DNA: TGTGCCAGCAGTCCGGGACTAGCGCCCCCCGGGGAGCTGTTTTTT. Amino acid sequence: CASSPGLAPPGELFF.

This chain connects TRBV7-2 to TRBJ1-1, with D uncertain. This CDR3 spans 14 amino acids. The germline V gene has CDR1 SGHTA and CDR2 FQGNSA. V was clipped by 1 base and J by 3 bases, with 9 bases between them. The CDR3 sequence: CASSLGATDTEAFF. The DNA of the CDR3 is TGTGCCAGCAGCTTAGGAGCAACAGACACTGAAGCTTTCTTT.

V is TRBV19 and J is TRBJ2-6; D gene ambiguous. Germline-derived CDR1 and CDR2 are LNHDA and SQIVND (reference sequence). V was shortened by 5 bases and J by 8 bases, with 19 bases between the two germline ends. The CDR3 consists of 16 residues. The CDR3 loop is CASSQRREAFTNVLTF. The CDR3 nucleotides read TGTGCCAGTAGTCAGAGGAGAGAGGCCTTTACCAACGTCCTGACTTTC. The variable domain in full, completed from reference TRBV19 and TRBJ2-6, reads DGGITQSPKYLFRKEGQNVTLSCEQNLNHDAMYWYRQDPGQGLRLIYYSQIVNDFQKGDIAEGYSVSREKKESFPLTVTSAQKNPTAFYLCASSQRREAFTNVLTFGAGSRLTVL.

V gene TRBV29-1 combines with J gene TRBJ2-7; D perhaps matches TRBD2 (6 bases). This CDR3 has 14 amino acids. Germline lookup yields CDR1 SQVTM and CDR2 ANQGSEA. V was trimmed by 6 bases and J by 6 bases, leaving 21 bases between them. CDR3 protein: CSVLPGTSNSEQYF. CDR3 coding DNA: TGCAGCGTCTTACCCGGGACTTCGAACAGCGAGCAGTACTTC.

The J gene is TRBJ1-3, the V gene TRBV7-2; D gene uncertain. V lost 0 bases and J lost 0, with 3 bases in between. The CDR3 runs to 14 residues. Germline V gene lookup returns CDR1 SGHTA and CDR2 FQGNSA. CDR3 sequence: CASSLANSGNTIYF. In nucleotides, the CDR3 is TGTGCCAGCAGCTTAGCCAACTCTGGAAACACCATATATTTT.

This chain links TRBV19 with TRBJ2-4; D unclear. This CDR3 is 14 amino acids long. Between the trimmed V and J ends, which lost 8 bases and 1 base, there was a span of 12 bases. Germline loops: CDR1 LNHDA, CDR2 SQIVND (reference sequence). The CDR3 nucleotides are TGTGCCAGTTCTCAACCCGGGGCCAAAAACATTCAGTACTTC. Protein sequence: CASSQPGAKNIQYF.

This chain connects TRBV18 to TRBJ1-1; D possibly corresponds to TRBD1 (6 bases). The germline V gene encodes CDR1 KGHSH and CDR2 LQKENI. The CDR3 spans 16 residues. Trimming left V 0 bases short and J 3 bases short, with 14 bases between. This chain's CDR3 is CASSPPAGVWYTEAFF. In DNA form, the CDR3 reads TGTGCCAGCTCACCACCGGCAGGGGTGTGGTACACTGAAGCTTTCTTT. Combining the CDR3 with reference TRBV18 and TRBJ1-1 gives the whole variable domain NAGVMQNPRHLVRRRGQEARLRCSPMKGHSHVYWYRQLPEEGLKFMVYLQKENIIDESGMPKERFSAEFPKEGPSILRIQQVVRGDSAAYFCASSPPAGVWYTEAFFGQGTRLTVV.

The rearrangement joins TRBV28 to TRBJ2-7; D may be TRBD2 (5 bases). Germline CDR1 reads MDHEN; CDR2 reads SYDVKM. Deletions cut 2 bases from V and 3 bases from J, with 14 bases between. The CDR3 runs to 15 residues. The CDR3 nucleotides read TGTGCCAGCAGTTTACGCCTAGCCGGTTACTACGAGCAGTACTTC. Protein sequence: CASSLRLAGYYEQYF.

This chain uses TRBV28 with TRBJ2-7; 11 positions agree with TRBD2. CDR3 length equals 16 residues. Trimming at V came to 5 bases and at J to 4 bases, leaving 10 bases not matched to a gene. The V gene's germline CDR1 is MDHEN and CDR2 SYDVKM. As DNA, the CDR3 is TGTGCCAGCAGTCCCCGACTAGCGGGGACCCAATACGAGCAGTACTTC. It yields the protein CASSPRLAGTQYEQYF.

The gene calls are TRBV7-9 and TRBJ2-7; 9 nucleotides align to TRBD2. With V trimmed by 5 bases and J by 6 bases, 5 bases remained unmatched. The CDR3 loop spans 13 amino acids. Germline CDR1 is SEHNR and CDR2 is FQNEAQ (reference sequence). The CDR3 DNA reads TGTGCCAGCAGCATAGGACTAGCGTTCGAGCAGTACTTC. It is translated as CASSIGLAFEQYF. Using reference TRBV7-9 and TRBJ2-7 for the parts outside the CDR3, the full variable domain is DTGVSQNPRHKITKRGQNVTFRCDPISEHNRLYWYRQTLGQGPEFLTYFQNEAQLEKSRLLSDRFSAERPKGSFSTLEIQRTEQGDSAMYLCASSIGLAFEQYFGPGTRLTVT.

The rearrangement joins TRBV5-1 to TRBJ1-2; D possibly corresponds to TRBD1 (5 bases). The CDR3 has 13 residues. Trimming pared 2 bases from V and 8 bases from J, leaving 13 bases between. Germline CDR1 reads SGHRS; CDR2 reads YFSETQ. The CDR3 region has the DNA TGCGCCAGCAGCTTCGGGGGTCCTGAAGGCTACACCTTC. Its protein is CASSFGGPEGYTF.

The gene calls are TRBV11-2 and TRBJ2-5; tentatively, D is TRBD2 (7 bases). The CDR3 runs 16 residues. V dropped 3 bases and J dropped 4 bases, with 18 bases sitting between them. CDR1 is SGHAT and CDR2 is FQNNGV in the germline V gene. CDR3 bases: TGTGCCAGCAGCTTTCGCGGGGCAGGGGAGGGAGAGACCCAGTACTTC. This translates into CASSFRGAGEGETQYF. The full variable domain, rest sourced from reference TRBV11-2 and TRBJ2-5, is EAGVAQSPRYKIIEKRQSVAFWCNPISGHATLYWYQQILGQGPKLLIQFQNNGVVDDSQLPKDRFSAERLKGVDSTLKIQPAKLEDSAVYLCASSFRGAGEGETQYFGPGTRLLVL.

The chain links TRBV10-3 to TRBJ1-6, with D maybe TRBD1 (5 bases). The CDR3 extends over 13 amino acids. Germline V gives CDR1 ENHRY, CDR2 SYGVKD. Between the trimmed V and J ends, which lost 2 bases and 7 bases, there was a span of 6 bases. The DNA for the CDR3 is TGTGCCATCAGTGAGGGACAAAATTCACCCCTCCACTTT. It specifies CAISEGQNSPLHF.

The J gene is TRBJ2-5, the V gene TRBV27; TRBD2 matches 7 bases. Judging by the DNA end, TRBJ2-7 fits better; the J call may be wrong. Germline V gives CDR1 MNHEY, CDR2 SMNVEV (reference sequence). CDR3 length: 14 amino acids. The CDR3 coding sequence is TGTGCCAGCAGTTTATATCGGGAGGCCTACGAGCAGTACTTC. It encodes CASSLYREAYEQYF.

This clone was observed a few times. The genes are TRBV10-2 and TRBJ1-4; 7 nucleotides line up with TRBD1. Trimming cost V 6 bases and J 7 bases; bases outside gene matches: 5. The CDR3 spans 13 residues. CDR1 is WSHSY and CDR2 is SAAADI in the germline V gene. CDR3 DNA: TGCGCCAGCAGGGACAGGTGGCGTGAAAAACTGTTTTTT. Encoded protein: CASRDRWREKLFF.

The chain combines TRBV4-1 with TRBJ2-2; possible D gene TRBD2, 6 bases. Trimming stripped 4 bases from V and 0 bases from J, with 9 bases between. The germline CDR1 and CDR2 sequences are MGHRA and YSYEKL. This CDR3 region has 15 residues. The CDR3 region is CASSPRGTNTGELFF. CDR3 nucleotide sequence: TGCGCCAGCAGCCCGCGGGGCACGAACACCGGGGAGCTGTTTTTT.

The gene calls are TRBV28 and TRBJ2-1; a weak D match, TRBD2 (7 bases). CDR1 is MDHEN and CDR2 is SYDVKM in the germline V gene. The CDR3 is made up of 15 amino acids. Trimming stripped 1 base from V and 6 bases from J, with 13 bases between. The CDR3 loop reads CASSLSGGPLNEQFF. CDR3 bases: TGTGCCAGCAGTTTATCCGGGGGGCCTCTCAATGAGCAGTTCTTC.

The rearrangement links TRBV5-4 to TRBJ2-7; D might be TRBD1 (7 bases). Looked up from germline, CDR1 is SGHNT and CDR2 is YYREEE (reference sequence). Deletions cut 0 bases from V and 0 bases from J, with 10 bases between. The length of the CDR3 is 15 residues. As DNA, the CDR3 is TGTGCCAGCAGCTTGGGGCGGGACAGCTCCTACGAGCAGTACTTC. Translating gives CASSLGRDSSYEQYF.

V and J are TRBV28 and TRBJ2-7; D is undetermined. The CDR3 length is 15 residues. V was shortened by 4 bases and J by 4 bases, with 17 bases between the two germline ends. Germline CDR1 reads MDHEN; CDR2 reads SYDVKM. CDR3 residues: CASSSPPRVRYEQYF. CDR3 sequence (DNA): TGTGCCAGCAGTTCCCCCCCACGAGTTCGGTACGAGCAGTACTTC.

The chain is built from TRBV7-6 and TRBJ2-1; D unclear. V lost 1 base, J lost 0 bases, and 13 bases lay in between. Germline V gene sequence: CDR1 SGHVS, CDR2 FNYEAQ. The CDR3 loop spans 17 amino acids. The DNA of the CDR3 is TGTGCCAGCAGCTTAGGGGCTGGGCCCAGCTCCTACAATGAGCAGTTCTTC. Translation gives CASSLGAGPSSYNEQFF.

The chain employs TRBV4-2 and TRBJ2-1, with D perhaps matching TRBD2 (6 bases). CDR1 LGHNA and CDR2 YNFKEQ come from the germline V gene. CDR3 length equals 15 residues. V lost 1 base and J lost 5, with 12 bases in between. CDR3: CASSQVTSYNNEQFF. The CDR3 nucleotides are TGTGCCAGCAGCCAAGTAACTAGCTATAACAATGAGCAGTTCTTC.

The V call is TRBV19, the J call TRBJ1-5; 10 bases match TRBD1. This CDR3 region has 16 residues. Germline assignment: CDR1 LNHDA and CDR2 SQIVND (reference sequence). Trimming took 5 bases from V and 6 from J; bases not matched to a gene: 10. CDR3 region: CASSVAGTGAFQPQHF. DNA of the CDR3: TGTGCCAGTAGTGTCGCCGGGACAGGGGCGTTTCAGCCCCAGCATTTT.

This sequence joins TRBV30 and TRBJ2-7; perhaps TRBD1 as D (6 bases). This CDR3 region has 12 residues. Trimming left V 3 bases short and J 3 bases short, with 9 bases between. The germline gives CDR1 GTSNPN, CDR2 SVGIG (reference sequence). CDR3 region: CAWRRGSYEQYF. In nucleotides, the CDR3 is TGTGCCTGGAGGAGGGGGAGCTACGAGCAGTACTTC.

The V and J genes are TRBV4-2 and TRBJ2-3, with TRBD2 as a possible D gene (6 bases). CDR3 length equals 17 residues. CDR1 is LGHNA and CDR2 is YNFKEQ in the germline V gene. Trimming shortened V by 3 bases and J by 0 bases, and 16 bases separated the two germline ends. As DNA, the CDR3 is TGTGCCAGCAGCCAGGTGGGCGCGGGAACTAGCACAGATACGCAGTATTTT. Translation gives CASSQVGAGTSTDTQYF.

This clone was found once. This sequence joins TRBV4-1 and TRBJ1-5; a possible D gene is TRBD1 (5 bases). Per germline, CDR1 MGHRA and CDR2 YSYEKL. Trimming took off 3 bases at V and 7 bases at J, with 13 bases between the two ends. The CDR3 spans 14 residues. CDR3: CASSHPSQGQPQHF. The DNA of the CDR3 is TGCGCCAGCAGCCACCCGTCGCAGGGACAGCCCCAGCATTTT.

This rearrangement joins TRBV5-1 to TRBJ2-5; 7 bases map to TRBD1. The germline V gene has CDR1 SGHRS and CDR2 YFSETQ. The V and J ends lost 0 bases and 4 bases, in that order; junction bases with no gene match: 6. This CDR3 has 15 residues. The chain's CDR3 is CASSLVPGGRETQYF. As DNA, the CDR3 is TGCGCCAGCAGCTTGGTCCCAGGGGGACGAGAGACCCAGTACTTC.